Presented here are 18 T cell receptor beta chains from one specimen sequenced in a study of blood T cell repertoires in COVID-19. Assay: immunoSEQ multiplex PCR; the TCRdb copy retains only in-frame clones and omits some. The data contain 250,000 to 350,000 clones, roughly 89% of them singletons. The sequenced sample was peripheral blood. The receptor set was obtained from a woman aged 40 to 50 who had recovered from COVID-19.

This clone was seen once. The V gene is TRBV27, the J gene TRBJ1-1; the D gene is possibly TRBD1 (6 bases). Deletions cut 3 bases from V and 4 bases from J, with 12 bases between. The V gene's germline CDR1 is MNHEY and CDR2 SMNVEV (reference sequence). The CDR3 is 14 residues long. The CDR3: CASSLLGGITEAFF. The CDR3 DNA follows: TGTGCCAGCAGTTTGCTAGGGGGTATCACTGAAGCTTTCTTT.

This chain uses TRBV2 with TRBJ1-5, with 9 bases lining up with TRBD1. There are 14 residues in the CDR3. With V trimmed by 5 bases and J by 4 bases, 3 bases remained unmatched. CDR1 SNHLY and CDR2 FYNNEI come from the germline V gene. In DNA form, the CDR3 reads TGTGCCAGCAGTACACAGGGGGCTAATCAGCCCCAGCATTTT. Protein product: CASSTQGANQPQHF.

This chain links TRBV19 with TRBJ2-3; 7 nucleotides agree with TRBD1. The CDR3 runs to 17 residues. V gave up 4 bases and J gave up 1 base; unmatched junction bases: 11. From germline, CDR1 is LNHDA and CDR2 SQIVND (reference sequence). CDR3 DNA: TGTGCCAGTAGTAGAGGGGGCCGGGCGATGGGCACAGATACGCAGTATTTT. Residues: CASSRGGRAMGTDTQYF.

This clone was observed a single time. CDR3 DNA: TGTGCCAGCAGCCCCTCCAGGGGGCTAGCGGGGATCTACGAGCAGTACTTC. Translated, it gives CASSPSRGLAGIYEQYF. The chain joins TRBV7-9 to TRBJ2-7; possible D gene TRBD2, 9 bases. V lost 5 bases and J 3 bases, leaving 23 bases between the germline ends. The CDR3 totals 17 residues. Per the germline V gene, CDR1 is SEHNR and CDR2 is FQNEAQ (reference sequence).

About this clone: Other DNA variants within this sample encode the same CDR3. The CDR3 DNA reads as TGTGCCAGCAGCCAAGAGGGACAGGGAAATCAGCCCCAGCATTTT. Translated, it gives CASSQEGQGNQPQHF. V is TRBV3-1 (or the pseudogene TRBV3-2) and J is TRBJ1-5; TRBD1 agrees at 9 bases. J was trimmed by 4 bases and V by 0 bases; bases with no gene match: 1. The V gene's germline CDR1 is LGHDT and CDR2 YNNKEL (reference sequence). The CDR3 consists of 15 residues.

In this sample, this clone turned up a few times. In DNA form, the CDR3 reads TGTGCCAGCAGTTTAGGGGACAGCCGAAGGACTAACTATGGCTACACCTTC. The encoded protein is CASSLGDSRRTNYGYTF. The genes are TRBV28 and TRBJ1-2, with 7 bases identical to TRBD1. The V segment lost 2 bases and the J segment 0 bases; nucleotides outside the gene matches: 9. This CDR3 is built from 17 residues. Germline loops: CDR1 MDHEN, CDR2 SYDVKM.

The J gene is TRBJ2-1, the V gene TRBV2, with 13 nucleotides matching TRBD2. V was clipped by 7 bases and J by 4 bases; unmatched bases: 19. Germline values: CDR1 SNHLY, CDR2 FYNNEI. The CDR3 is 20 residues long. In DNA, the CDR3 is TGTGCCAGCACCGATCCATCCGGGACTAGCGGGATACCCTCTTACAATGAGCAGTTCTTC. It translates to CASTDPSGTSGIPSYNEQFF.

The chain links TRBV18 to TRBJ1-1; 7 bases are a match to TRBD1. The V gene's germline CDR1 is KGHSH and CDR2 LQKENI. The J segment lost 1 base and the V segment lost 4 bases, leaving 0 bases of the junction unmatched. This CDR3 is 13 amino acids long. The CDR3, as DNA: TGTGCCAGCTCACGACAGGGGAACACTGAAGCTTTCTTT. This translates into CASSRQGNTEAFF. Using reference TRBV18 and TRBJ1-1 for the parts outside the CDR3, the full variable domain is NAGVMQNPRHLVRRRGQEARLRCSPMKGHSHVYWYRQLPEEGLKFMVYLQKENIIDESGMPKERFSAEFPKEGPSILRIQQVVRGDSAAYFCASSRQGNTEAFFGQGTRLTVV.

This chain links TRBV7-8 with TRBJ2-4, with TRBD2 identical over 11 bases. Losses at the gene ends were 5 bases for V and 5 bases for J; bases not matched to a gene: 8. The CDR3 is 16 residues long. Looked up from germline, CDR1 is SGHVS and CDR2 is FQNEAQ. The CDR3 nucleotides are TGTGCCAGCAGCCTCACTAGCGGGAGTGTGCAAAACATTCAGTACTTC. Amino acids: CASSLTSGSVQNIQYF.

This chain joins TRBV7-3 and TRBJ2-5; 9 nucleotides match TRBD1. The trim removed 3 bases at V and 2 bases at J, leaving 4 bases unmatched. The CDR3 loop spans 15 amino acids. CDR1 SGHTA and CDR2 FQGTGA come from the germline V gene. The CDR3 here is CASSFAGQGQETQYF. The CDR3 DNA sequence: TGTGCCAGCAGCTTCGCGGGACAGGGTCAAGAGACCCAGTACTTC.

The J gene is TRBJ2-1, the V gene TRBV7-8; 8 bases are shared with TRBD2. The CDR3 consists of 15 residues. The junction had 6 bases not matched to a gene; V was cut back by 8 bases and J by 0 bases. Germline assignment: CDR1 SGHVS and CDR2 FQNEAQ. CDR3 sequence (DNA): TGTGCCAGCCAAAGCGGGACTAGCTCCTACAATGAGCAGTTCTTC. It encodes CASQSGTSSYNEQFF.

This sequence joins TRBV5-1 and TRBJ2-3, with 12 bases aligning to TRBD1. V lost 1 base, J lost 0 bases, and 15 bases stayed unmatched. The CDR3 spans 21 residues. CDR1 SGHRS and CDR2 YFSETQ come from the germline V gene. CDR3 protein: CASSLSGTGGVADASTDTQYF. DNA of the CDR3: TGCGCCAGCAGCTTGTCGGGGACAGGGGGCGTAGCGGACGCTAGCACAGATACGCAGTATTTT.

The genes are TRBV19 and TRBJ2-4; D is unresolved. CDR3 length: 13 residues. Germline V gives CDR1 LNHDA, CDR2 SQIVND (reference sequence). Trimming stripped 6 bases from V and 2 bases from J, with 8 bases between. The CDR3 loop reads CASSPGSKNIQYF. In DNA form, the CDR3 reads TGTGCCAGTAGCCCCGGGTCCAAAAACATTCAGTACTTC.

This chain's CDR3 is CASSNGGSSLTGELFF. Written as DNA, the CDR3 is TGTGCCAGTAGTAACGGGGGTAGTTCCCTCACCGGGGAGCTGTTTTTT. This chain connects TRBV19 to TRBJ2-2; D possibly corresponds to TRBD2 (6 bases). The CDR3 is 16 residues long. CDR1 LNHDA and CDR2 SQIVND come from the germline V gene (reference sequence). The V gene lost 4 bases and the J gene lost 4 bases, with 16 bases spanning the gap.

The count of this clone is one. The rearrangement links TRBV6-4 to TRBJ1-2; D ambiguous. The CDR3 consists of 15 residues. The germline gives CDR1 MRHNA, CDR2 SNTAGT. V shed 8 bases and J shed 0 bases, with 16 bases lying between them. CDR3 sequence: CASLPYDGANYGYTF. The CDR3 DNA reads TGTGCCAGCCTTCCTTACGATGGAGCTAACTATGGCTACACCTTC.

V is TRBV28 and J is TRBJ1-5; 12 bases map to TRBD1. The V gene's germline CDR1 is MDHEN and CDR2 SYDVKM. V shed 6 bases and J 2 bases; nucleotides not matched to a gene: 14. The CDR3 is made up of 19 amino acids. The CDR3 loop reads CASSTGTGGLYFGNQPQHF. CDR3 bases: TGTGCCAGCAGCACCGGGACAGGGGGCCTATATTTCGGCAATCAGCCCCAGCATTTT.

J is TRBJ1-2 and V is TRBV7-9; D is ambiguous. Trimming stripped 5 bases from V and 0 bases from J, with 7 bases between. Germline assignment: CDR1 SEHNR and CDR2 FQNEAQ (reference sequence). This CDR3 spans 13 amino acids. The CDR3 DNA is TGTGCCAGCAGCCCTAGGACTAACTATGGCTACACCTTC. Translating it yields CASSPRTNYGYTF.

V is TRBV11-3 and J is TRBJ2-7; 12 positions agree with TRBD2. The CDR3 covers 14 residues. Germline CDR1 is SGHNT and CDR2 is YENEEA. V lost 5 bases, J lost 7 bases, and 6 bases stayed unmatched. CDR3 nucleotide sequence: TGTGCCAGCAGCCCCAGACTAGCGGGAGCAGAGCAGTACTTC. This gives the protein CASSPRLAGAEQYF. Supplemented by reference TRBV11-3 and TRBJ2-7, the full variable domain reads EAGVVQSPRYKIIEKKQPVAFWCNPISGHNTLYWYLQNLGQGPELLIRYENEEAVDDSQLPKDRFSAERLKGVDSTLKIQPAELGDSAVYLCASSPRLAGAEQYFGPGTRLTVT.